This T cell receptor beta chain was sequenced for a study of T cells expressing NK-cell markers. At the level of the study: From sorted CD3+CD56+NKG2C+, CD3+CD56+NKG2C- and CD3+CD56-NKG2C+ T cells came the TCR beta repertoires.

As regards this clonotype: The target antigen is unknown.

Reanalyzing the 5' RACE reads, TCRdb keeps one entry per CDR3 protein, without DNA. The sample holds about 460,000 distinct CDR3 sequences. Findings of the study overall: The study found these clonotypes also leading the CD3+CD56-NKG2C+ fraction in a few donors.

This receptor was identified in a woman between 50 and 59 years old in good health. Sequenced: blood T cells: a sorted CD56 or NKG2C T cell subset, CD4+ or CD8+ T cells, or bulk PBMC T cells (not recorded which).

The CDR3 loop is CASGPPETQYF. The chain joins TRBV12-5 to TRBJ2-5; TCRdb lists TRBD1, though no DNA is available to test this call. Germline V gives CDR1 LGHNT, CDR2 FRNRAP. The CDR3 has 11 amino acids.